Each of the 20 T cell receptor beta chains below was sequenced from the same sample in a study of cytomegalovirus exposure and HLA in healthy donors (dated by TCRdb to 2017 to 2019). Library creation used the immunoSEQ multiplex PCR assay. A mixture of 60 forward primers for TCR Vbeta segments and 13 reverse primers for TCR Jbeta segments was used in the multiplex PCR. TCRdb limited this immuneACCESS table to in-frame rearrangements with V and J called. A share of clones is missing; checked studies link under half to unresolved V genes, and the rest is unexplained. This sample holds 150,000 to 200,000 clones; 84% were observed only once. The ten most abundant clones make up roughly 5.2% of the sample. Sequenced: PBMCs. Source of these receptors: a girl aged 5-17 years in good health and CMV-seropositive.

The chain carries TRBV6-5 and TRBJ1-6, with 8 bases aligning to TRBD1. The CDR3 is 15 amino acids. V lost 11 bases to trimming and J lost 12 bases; unmatched junction nucleotides: 18. The V gene's germline CDR1 is MNHEY and CDR2 SVGAGI. The CDR3 loop is CACYPYRGYIGPLHF. The CDR3 DNA reads as TGTGCCTGCTATCCTTACAGGGGGTACATCGGACCCCTCCACTTT.

The chain is built from TRBV7-6 and TRBJ2-3; D is unclear. Per the germline V gene, CDR1 is SGHVS and CDR2 is FNYEAQ. Trimming left V 2 bases short and J 3 bases short, with 12 bases between. CDR3 size: 15 residues. The DNA of the CDR3 is TGTGCCAGCAGCTTATCGACCCTAGGAACAGATACGCAGTATTTT. Protein sequence: CASSLSTLGTDTQYF.

The V gene is TRBV4-1, the J gene TRBJ1-1; D gene unclear. The CDR3 length is 16 residues. From germline, CDR1 is MGHRA and CDR2 YSYEKL. V lost 0 bases to trimming and J lost 5 bases, with 16 bases between them. In DNA, the CDR3 is TGCGCCAGCAGCCAAGAGAATGGCGGAAAATATACTGAAGCTTTCTTT. It codes for CASSQENGGKYTEAFF.

The rearrangement joins TRBV29-1 to TRBJ1-2; 7 nucleotides line up with TRBD1. The germline gives CDR1 SQVTM, CDR2 ANQGSEA. Germline trimming cut 4 bases from V and 8 bases from J; bases unmatched to any gene: 10. The CDR3 extends over 13 amino acids. In DNA, the CDR3 is TGCAGCGTTGGGGGACAGCCGTCTTGGGGCTACACCTTC. Its translation: CSVGGQPSWGYTF.

The chain joins TRBV7-8 to TRBJ2-3, with D possibly TRBD1 on 5 matching bases. Germline CDR1 and CDR2: SGHVS and FQNEAQ. V was cut by 5 bases and J by 0 bases, with 9 bases left in between. The CDR3 is 14 residues long. The CDR3 DNA follows: TGTGCCAGCAGCCCTGGGGCCAGCACAGATACGCAGTATTTT. This gives the protein CASSPGASTDTQYF.

The V call is TRBV6-1, the J call TRBJ1-1; D is undetermined. Trimming took 7 bases from V and 14 from J, leaving 8 bases between them. Germline CDR1 MNHNS, CDR2 SASEGT. This CDR3 has 8 amino acids. As DNA, the CDR3 is TGTGCCAGCACGGGTGGATTCTTT. It is translated as CASTGGFF.

The genes are TRBV9 and TRBJ2-3; 9 nucleotides align to TRBD2. Germline CDR1 is SGDLS and CDR2 is YYNGEE. The CDR3 has 16 residues. V lost 0 bases and J lost 4; bases outside the gene matches: 6. The CDR3 sequence is CASSVESGGLPDTQYF. The DNA for the CDR3 is TGTGCCAGCAGCGTAGAGAGCGGGGGGCTCCCAGATACGCAGTATTTT.

The rearrangement uses TRBV30 and TRBJ2-5; 10 bases are a match to TRBD2. Per the germline V gene, CDR1 is GTSNPN and CDR2 is SVGIG (reference sequence). This CDR3 contains 16 residues. The J segment lost 5 bases and the V segment lost 3 bases, leaving 12 bases of the junction unmatched. This chain's CDR3 is CAWRGSGGAIQETQYF. DNA of the CDR3: TGTGCCTGGAGGGGGAGCGGGGGGGCCATTCAGGAGACCCAGTACTTC.

Only a few counts were recorded for this clone. The chain uses TRBV6-5 and TRBJ2-7; D unresolved. The CDR3 consists of 13 residues. The V and J ends lost 2 bases and 5 bases respectively, with 10 bases between them. Germline V gene sequence: CDR1 MNHEY, CDR2 SVGAGI. CDR3 in amino acids: CASSYPRSNEQYF. The CDR3 DNA follows: TGTGCCAGCAGTTACCCCCGGTCCAACGAGCAGTACTTC.

Details on this clone: The same CDR3 also results from other DNA sequences found in this sample. The chain employs TRBV20-1 and TRBJ2-3; no clear D. Trimming left V 3 bases short and J 3 bases short, with 4 bases between. The CDR3 sequence is 11 residues long. CDR1 DFQATT and CDR2 SNEGSKA come from the germline V gene (reference sequence). CDR3 nucleotides: TGCAGTGCTAGTAGTACAGATACGCAGTATTTT. Encoded protein: CSASSTDTQYF.

The CDR3 coding sequence is TGTGCCAGCAGCCAAGCACGAGGGCATCAGCCCCAGCATTTT. Encoded protein: CASSQARGHQPQHF. The V gene is TRBV4-2, the J gene TRBJ1-5; D uncertain. CDR3 length: 14 amino acids. Germline V gene sequence: CDR1 LGHNA, CDR2 YNFKEQ. V was shortened by 1 base and J by 5 bases, with 9 bases between the two germline ends.

Sample share makes this clone medium-sized. V usage is TRBV5-1 and J usage is TRBJ1-2; D remains ambiguous. This CDR3 has 13 amino acids. The V and J ends lost 3 bases and 4 bases respectively, with 10 bases between them. CDR1 and CDR2 from the germline V gene are SGHRS and YFSETQ. CDR3 amino acids: CASSYDKTYGYTF. CDR3 DNA sequence: TGCGCCAGCAGCTACGACAAGACCTATGGCTACACCTTC.

The rearrangement links TRBV2 to TRBJ1-1; no firm D call. This CDR3 comprises 12 residues. Looked up from germline, CDR1 is SNHLY and CDR2 is FYNNEI. Trimming removed 6 bases from V and 6 bases from J, with 11 bases in between. As DNA, the CDR3 is TGTGCCAGCAGAACGAGGATGGCTGAAGCTTTCTTT. Translated: CASRTRMAEAFF.

V and J are TRBV5-1 and TRBJ1-5; the D gene is possibly TRBD1 (6 bases). Germline CDR1 reads SGHRS; CDR2 reads YFSETQ. The CDR3 runs 15 residues. V gave up 4 bases and J gave up 0 bases, with 11 bases separating them. CDR3 in amino acids: CASSPRGGSNQPQHF. Here the CDR3 DNA reads TGCGCCAGCAGCCCTAGAGGGGGTAGCAATCAGCCCCAGCATTTT. The full variable domain, its missing parts supplied by reference TRBV5-1 and TRBJ1-5, is KAGVTQTPRYLIKTRGQQVTLSCSPISGHRSVSWYQQTPGQGLQFLFEYFSETQRNKGNFPGRFSGRQFSNSRSEMNVSTLELGDSALYLCASSPRGGSNQPQHFGDGTRLSIL.

The chain uses TRBV2 and TRBJ2-4; 10 nucleotides match TRBD1. V lost 0 bases and J lost 6; bases outside the gene matches: 8. The V gene's germline CDR1 is SNHLY and CDR2 FYNNEI. CDR3 size: 17 residues. The DNA for the CDR3 is TGTGCCAGCAGTGAAGCAGCCGGGACAGGGGTCGGAAACATTCAGTACTTC. It specifies CASSEAAGTGVGNIQYF. Filled out from reference TRBV2 and TRBJ2-4, the complete variable domain reads EPEVTQTPSHQVTQMGQEVILRCVPISNHLYFYWYRQILGQKVEFLVSFYNNEISEKSEIFDDQFSVERPDGSNFTLKIRSTKLEDSAMYFCASSEAAGTGVGNIQYFGAGTRLSVL.

The chain joins TRBV19 to TRBJ1-5; D might be TRBD1 (5 bases). Between the trimmed V and J ends, which lost 1 base and 10 bases, there was a span of 11 bases. The CDR3 totals 13 residues. CDR1 is LNHDA, CDR2 SQIVND, per germline (reference sequence). The CDR3 DNA sequence: TGTGCCAGTAGTATAGGCACAGGTCCCCCCCAGCATTTT. The encoded protein is CASSIGTGPPQHF.

This clone was observed a single time. CDR3 sequence reads: CASSAADSYTDTQYF. The CDR3 coding sequence is TGTGCCAGCAGCGCCGCGGACAGCTACACAGATACGCAGTATTTT. This rearrangement joins TRBV9 to TRBJ2-3; weak D call: TRBD1 (6 bases). The CDR3 loop spans 15 amino acids. Per the germline V gene, CDR1 is SGDLS and CDR2 is YYNGEE. V lost 3 bases and J 2 bases, leaving 13 bases between the germline ends.

The J gene is TRBJ1-1, the V gene TRBV7-9, with 8 nucleotides matching TRBD1. The CDR3 is made up of 19 amino acids. Germline loops: CDR1 SEHNR, CDR2 FQNEAQ (reference sequence). J was trimmed by 0 bases and V by 6 bases; bases with no gene match: 18. In nucleotides, the CDR3 is TGTGCCAGCAGGCAGCGGGGAGGACAGGGAGAGGTGGTGAACACTGAAGCTTTCTTT. Encoded protein: CASRQRGGQGEVVNTEAFF.

The rearrangement uses TRBV9 and TRBJ2-7; 8 nucleotides match TRBD1. The CDR3 totals 11 residues. The germline V gene has CDR1 SGDLS and CDR2 YYNGEE. V dropped 3 bases and J dropped 12; count of bases not matched to a gene: 5. The CDR3 DNA follows: TGTGCCAGCAGCGGGACAGGGATAGGGTACTTC. It translates to CASSGTGIGYF. Full variable domain (remainder filled in from reference TRBV9 and TRBJ2-7): DSGVTQTPKHLITATGQRVTLRCSPRSGDLSVYWYQQSLDQGLQFLIQYYNGEERAKGNILERFSAQQFPDLHSELNLSSLELGDSALYFCASSGTGIGYFGPGTRLTVT.

The genes are TRBV6-1 and TRBJ1-5; D may be TRBD1 (6 bases). The CDR3 sequence is 14 residues long. V lost 10 bases and J 6 bases, leaving 19 bases between the germline ends. Germline V gene lookup returns CDR1 MNHNS and CDR2 SASEGT. The CDR3 bases are TGTGCCACCTCCGAAGGGGGGGTCCGTCAGCCCCAGCATTTT. Residues: CATSEGGVRQPQHF.